What follows is one T cell receptor (beta chain) and its context. Its antigen specificity is not known. Base qualities are not at hand, and no much larger clone is one base apart. TCR beta CDR3 regions were amplified from RNA transcripts. The first round of RT-PCR for the TCR CDR3 was performed with the HTBI primer set and the Qiagen OneStep RT-PCR kit. Libraries were constructed in a second round of multiplex PCR, after which size selection and purification were carried out. The libraries were sequenced on an Illumina HiSeq2000 using paired-end 100 bp reads. The published analysis was carried out like this. SOAPnuke was used to process the raw data, removing reads that contained adapters or uncalled bases, had a mean Phred below 15, or lacked an exact match to the constant primer or identifier. COPE v1.2.5 was used to merge the high-quality paired reads, and each unique nucleotide sequence was defined as a clonotype. MiTCR v1.1 was used to align the clonotypes against IMGT TRBV, TRBD and TRBJ reference segments. Only V-J combinations with frequency above 0.0001, covering about 99% of repertoires, were analysed. A TCS score was defined as the ratio of F50 (clonal expansion) to E x V (chaos), with BLOSUM62-based TCRdist applied between CDR3 peptides within each V-J. Welch's t-statistics and random forest reduced just over 500 V-J features to 10 to 15, which were used in a naive Bayes classifier (R e1071). Using fastp trimming at Q25 and MiXCR clonotype assembly, TCRdb reanalyzed the public sequencing data and kept in-frame beta chains. Each CDR3 protein gets just one entry, which takes the most common genes and DNA from the rows behind it. The V and J calls come from TCRdb's annotation, not from the publication. The sample contains fewer than 550,000 distinct CDR3 sequences, roughly a quarter of them found a single time. The ten largest clones take up about 11% of the sample.

Moderately to severely active disease, a Clinical Activity Score of at least 3, a NOSPECS grade of at least 4, and a duration under 3 months were present in ophthalmopathy patients. Patients with uncontrolled infections, other autoimmune diseases, pregnancy or lactation were excluded. Diagnoses relied on clinical symptoms, serum thyroxine and TRAb, thyroid ultrasound and orbital computed tomography. Ficoll-Paque density gradient centrifugation was used to isolate PBMCs from about 9 ml of fresh peripheral blood. Trizol reagent was used to extract total RNA, and RNA quality was then checked on an Agilent 2100 Bioanalyzer. This sample was taken from a study of T cells in Graves' hyperthyroidism and ophthalmopathy (dated by TCRdb to between 2017 and 2020). Turning to the overall study: Peripheral blood was sampled at the time of initial diagnosis, prior to any treatment. Prospective prediction of ophthalmopathy was tested in an independent validation cohort of 18 to 20 hyperthyroidism patients and around 16 patients who later progressed to ophthalmopathy. TCR Vbeta CDR3 sequencing of 140 or so peripheral blood samples (under 45 ophthalmopathy, about 74 hyperthyroidism and some 17 progressor patients) is reported in the paper. In addition, the study compared T-cell repertoires in thyroid tissue and in blood from roughly six Graves' hyperthyroidism patients. Once sampling was done, hyperthyroidism patients were given methimazole at a starting dose of 30 mg daily, whereas ophthalmopathy patients were given high-dose intravenous methylprednisolone. A discovery cohort of fewer than 110 patients, about 40 with Graves' ophthalmopathy and 55 to 60 with stable Graves' hyperthyroidism, was used to find distinguishing TCR V-J signatures. The 75 to 100 discovery patients were randomly split 7:3 into training and test sets.

Findings and caveats that apply to the study as a whole: No statistical method was used to fix the sample size in advance, and group allocation was not hidden from the investigators. In validation, progression to ophthalmopathy was predicted by the model with roughly 71% sensitivity and roughly 76% specificity, a median of 6.5 months before onset. Ophthalmopathy was separated from stable hyperthyroidism by a 13 V-J signature model, with around 90% sensitivity and approximately 81% specificity obtained in cross-validation and 80%/75% obtained in testing. Blood samples also contained most of the expanded thyroid clonotypes (frequency above 0.001), which suggests that blood repertoires may reflect thyroid immune responses.

Trimming takes 6 bases off V and 5 bases off J; junction bases not matched to a gene: 16. Based on the germline V gene, the CDR1 and CDR2 sequences are MNHNS and SASEGT. The CDR3 starts with the cysteine, ends with the phenylalanine, and has 17 residues. Only the CDR3 DNA stays, 51 bases, in frame from base 1. Source material: blood. The origin of this receptor is a woman in her twenties or thirties with Graves' ophthalmopathy. The chain joins TRBV6-1 to TRBJ2-7, with TRBD1 identical over 10 junction bases. The CDR3 region reads CASRRQGASPSPDEQYF. The sequence in DNA is TGTGCCAGCAGGAGACAGGGGGCGAGCCCTTCTCCCGACGAGCAGTACTTC.